These 21 T cell receptor beta chains share one sample of origin, sequenced in a study of T cell responses to AZD1222 COVID-19 vaccine. Profiling relied on immunoSEQ multiplex PCR, and the TCRdb table lists in-frame clones only, not all of them. The table has about 200,000 clones, 80% to 95% seen once. The source was peripheral blood, collected 28 days after the second AZD1222 dose. The receptors stem from an adult who received the AZD1222 COVID-19 vaccine.

V usage is TRBV3-1 (or the pseudogene TRBV3-2) and J usage is TRBJ2-5; 11 bases fit TRBD2. The CDR3 runs to 15 residues. Germline V lookup: CDR1 LGHDT, CDR2 YNNKEL (reference sequence). V was pared by 3 bases and J by 2 bases, with 2 bases of the junction left unmatched. CDR3 nucleotide sequence: TGTGCCAGCAGCCATGGGACTAGCGGACAAGAGACCCAGTACTTC. Translation: CASSHGTSGQETQYF.

The chain joins TRBV24-1 to TRBJ1-1; 9 nucleotides line up with TRBD1. CDR3 length equals 13 residues. V lost 9 bases to trimming and J lost 1 base; unmatched junction nucleotides: 2. CDR1 and CDR2 (germline): KGHDR, SFDVKD. CDR3 sequence reads: CATRTGENTEAFF. The CDR3 coding sequence is TGTGCCACCCGGACAGGGGAGAACACTGAAGCTTTCTTT.

This rearrangement joins TRBV5-8 to TRBJ1-5; 9 bases are a match to TRBD1. V lost 0 bases and J lost 7; bases outside the gene matches: 8. The CDR3 spans 16 residues. Germline assignment: CDR1 SGHTS and CDR2 YDEGEE. The CDR3 sequence: CASSLEGTGKSQPQHF. Written as DNA, the CDR3 is TGTGCCAGCAGCTTGGAGGGGACAGGGAAGTCCCAGCCCCAGCATTTT. Full variable domain (outside the CDR3, taken from reference TRBV5-8 and TRBJ1-5): EAGVTQSPTHLIKTRGQQATLRCSPISGHTSVYWYQQALGLGLQFLLWYDEGEERNRGNFPPRFSGRQFPNYSSELNVNALELEDSALYLCASSLEGTGKSQPQHFGDGTRLSIL.

The rearrangement links TRBV18 to TRBJ1-1; tentatively, D is TRBD1 (5 bases). The CDR3 loop spans 13 amino acids. V was trimmed by 4 bases and J by 1 base, leaving 7 bases between them. Per the germline V gene, CDR1 is KGHSH and CDR2 is LQKENI. The CDR3 DNA sequence: TGTGCCAGCTCACTAGACAGGAACACTGAAGCTTTCTTT. It specifies CASSLDRNTEAFF.

This clone was found once. The CDR3 region has the DNA TGTGCCAGCAGCCTGGAGAACAATCAGCCCCAGCATTTT. Translating gives CASSLENNQPQHF. V and J are TRBV2 and TRBJ1-5; unclear D gene. Germline V gene data show CDR1 as SNHLY and CDR2 as FYNNEI. Deletions cut 6 bases from V and 3 bases from J, with 9 bases between. The CDR3 covers 13 residues. The complete variable domain, with remaining parts taken from reference TRBV2 and TRBJ1-5, reads EPEVTQTPSHQVTQMGQEVILRCVPISNHLYFYWYRQILGQKVEFLVSFYNNEISEKSEIFDDQFSVERPDGSNFTLKIRSTKLEDSAMYFCASSLENNQPQHFGDGTRLSIL.

The V gene is TRBV11-3, the J gene TRBJ1-1; D unclear. The germline gives CDR1 SGHNT, CDR2 YENEEA. CDR3 length: 13 residues. Deletions cut 0 bases from V and 12 bases from J, with 14 bases between. The CDR3 is CASSLDAETASFF. The CDR3, as DNA: TGTGCCAGCAGCTTAGACGCGGAGACTGCGTCTTTCTTT.

This sequence joins TRBV6-1 and TRBJ2-2, with D possibly TRBD2 on 5 matching bases. The V and J ends lost 0 bases and 6 bases respectively, with 8 bases between them. CDR3 length: 14 amino acids. CDR1 is MNHNS and CDR2 is SASEGT in the germline V gene. CDR3 sequence reads: CASSEAHGAGELFF. The CDR3 coding sequence is TGTGCCAGCAGTGAAGCGCACGGGGCCGGGGAGCTGTTTTTT.

V gene TRBV7-7 combines with J gene TRBJ1-2; 7 bases align to TRBD1. The J segment lost 4 bases and the V segment lost 3 bases, leaving 11 bases of the junction unmatched. Germline loops: CDR1 SSHAT, CDR2 FNYEAQ (reference sequence). The CDR3 contains 16 residues. CDR3: CASSLGSGGTLYGYTF. CDR3 nucleotide sequence: TGTGCCAGCAGCTTGGGTTCAGGGGGTACACTCTATGGCTACACCTTC.

This chain links TRBV27 with TRBJ1-1; D is possibly TRBD1 (5 bases). Germline V CDR1 and CDR2: MNHEY, SMNVEV (reference sequence). This CDR3 has 13 residues. V was cut by 8 bases and J by 4 bases, with 14 bases left in between. The CDR3 here is CASLPRGGTEAFF. The CDR3, as DNA: TGTGCCAGCCTTCCCCGGGGGGGCACTGAAGCTTTCTTT.

V gene TRBV6-5 combines with J gene TRBJ1-5; TRBD1 aligns across 7 bases. J gave up 6 bases and V 6 bases, and 8 bases lay outside the gene matches. Germline CDR1 reads MNHEY; CDR2 reads SVGAGI. This CDR3 is built from 14 residues. In DNA, the CDR3 is TGTGCCAGCAGACCCGACAGGGCGGTTCAGCCCCAGCATTTT. This sequence encodes CASRPDRAVQPQHF.

This clone was found a few times. The chain combines TRBV28 with TRBJ1-4, with D uncertain. Trimming cost V 1 base and J 8 bases, with 11 bases left between them. CDR1 and CDR2 (germline): MDHEN, SYDVKM. The CDR3 loop spans 14 amino acids. The CDR3 region is CASSLSAFKEKLFF. CDR3 nucleotides: TGTGCCAGCAGTTTATCCGCGTTTAAGGAAAAACTGTTTTTT.

The chain links TRBV19 to TRBJ1-1, with 7 bases that match TRBD1. V shed 7 bases and J 8 bases; nucleotides not matched to a gene: 7. The CDR3 consists of 12 residues. The V gene's germline CDR1 is LNHDA and CDR2 SQIVND (reference sequence). The CDR3, as DNA: TGTGCCAGTACCGCAACAGGGGCCGAAGCTTTCTTT. It yields the protein CASTATGAEAFF.

The chain carries TRBV2 and TRBJ1-2; the D is unclear. The germline V gene has CDR1 SNHLY and CDR2 FYNNEI. This CDR3 is built from 12 residues. The V and J ends lost 8 bases and 2 bases respectively, with 9 bases between them. The CDR3 loop reads CASWRINYGYTF. In DNA, the CDR3 is TGTGCCAGCTGGAGAATCAACTATGGCTACACCTTC.

The chain links TRBV9 to TRBJ2-2, with D tentatively TRBD1 or TRBD2 (6 bases each). V dropped 0 bases and J dropped 4 bases, with 16 bases sitting between them. The CDR3 is 17 residues long. Germline V CDR1 and CDR2: SGDLS, YYNGEE. The chain's CDR3 is CASSVGGTPGVTGELFF. Here the CDR3 DNA reads TGTGCCAGCAGCGTAGGGGGGACACCGGGAGTCACCGGGGAGCTGTTTTTT.

The chain recombines TRBV11-3 with TRBJ1-4; D is unclear. The CDR3 totals 14 residues. CDR1 is SGHNT and CDR2 is YENEEA in the germline V gene. The V end was cut by 5 bases, the J end by 3 bases, with 10 bases between. CDR3 nucleotide sequence: TGTGCCAGCAGCGCGTTCTACCCTAATGAAAAACTGTTTTTT. Amino acids: CASSAFYPNEKLFF.

This chain links TRBV6-5 with TRBJ1-4; no clear D. The CDR3 extends over 13 amino acids. Looked up from germline, CDR1 is MNHEY and CDR2 is SVGAGI. With 6 bases removed from V and 7 bases from J, the gap between germline ends came to 12 bases. CDR3 region: CASSGTDGEKLFF. The CDR3 nucleotides read TGTGCCAGCAGCGGCACGGATGGTGAAAAACTGTTTTTT.

The chain recombines TRBV2 with TRBJ2-3; D unresolved. V shed 5 bases and J shed 6 bases, with 6 bases lying between them. Germline V gene sequence: CDR1 SNHLY, CDR2 FYNNEI. This CDR3 is built from 11 residues. CDR3 coding DNA: TGTGCCAGCAGTTTTACTGATACGCAGTATTTT. Translation gives CASSFTDTQYF.

The sample holds a few counts of this clone. The chain combines TRBV7-2 with TRBJ2-7; 7 bases map to TRBD1. J gave up 6 bases and V 5 bases, and 10 bases lay outside the gene matches. The CDR3 is made up of 14 amino acids. Germline assignment: CDR1 SGHTA and CDR2 FQGNSA. This CDR3 is CASSPLHRGSEQYF. For the CDR3, the DNA is TGTGCCAGCAGCCCACTCCACAGGGGTAGCGAGCAGTACTTC.

The rearrangement joins TRBV30 to TRBJ1-4, with D tentatively TRBD1 (5 bases). The CDR3 has 14 amino acids. Looked up from germline, CDR1 is GTSNPN and CDR2 is SVGIG (reference sequence). V lost 0 bases and J lost 4, with 9 bases in between. For the CDR3, the DNA is TGTGCCTGGAGTGTAAGCAGGGTTAATGAAAAACTGTTTTTT. Translating gives CAWSVSRVNEKLFF.

This chain uses TRBV19 with TRBJ2-7, with 9 bases aligning to TRBD1. Trimming at V came to 9 bases and at J to 4 bases, leaving 13 bases not matched to a gene. Germline loops: CDR1 LNHDA, CDR2 SQIVND (reference sequence). The CDR3 runs to 15 residues. This chain's CDR3 is CASKENRGRNYEQYF. Here the CDR3 DNA reads TGTGCCAGCAAGGAAAACAGGGGGCGCAATTACGAGCAGTACTTC.

The count of this clone is one. The chain links TRBV7-9 to TRBJ2-7; possible D gene TRBD2, 5 bases. The germline CDR1 and CDR2 sequences are SEHNR and FQNEAQ (reference sequence). Trimming shortened V by 1 base and J by 1 base, and 14 bases separated the two germline ends. The CDR3 length is 16 residues. CDR3 coding DNA: TGTGCCAGCAGCTTAGGGAGGACCGGCCCTTCCTACGAGCAGTACTTC. Encoded protein: CASSLGRTGPSYEQYF.